These 13 T cell receptor beta chains were sequenced from one sample in a study of response to subunit inactivated influenza vaccine. MiXCR, applied by TCRdb to the RT-PCR reads, yields one record per CDR3 protein. This table holds 450,000 to 500,000 distinct CDR3 sequences, about 10% found once. Sequences were derived from PBMCs from blood, sampled 40 to 50 days after vaccination. These receptors all come from a man aged 45-65 years who received an inactivated influenza vaccine.

This clonotype was seen only a few times. This chain uses TRBV6-2 or TRBV6-3 with TRBJ2-3; D remains unclear. The CDR3 sequence is 15 residues long. V gave up 3 bases and J gave up 5 bases, with 15 bases separating them. The germline gives CDR1 MNHEY, CDR2 SVGEGT. CDR3 in DNA: TGTGCCAGCAGTTATCTACACAGAACCAGAGATACGCAGTATTTT. Translated: CASSYLHRTRDTQYF.

This clonotype was counted ten times or more. The chain couples TRBV11-2 to TRBJ2-7; 11 bases match TRBD2. V was pared by 5 bases and J by 3 bases, with 3 bases of the junction left unmatched. The CDR3 runs to 14 residues. Germline V lookup: CDR1 SGHAT, CDR2 FQNNGV. The CDR3 loop is CASSAGTSGYEQYF. In DNA, the CDR3 is TGTGCCAGCAGCGCCGGGACTAGCGGCTACGAGCAGTACTTC.

This clonotype was observed many times. The chain is built from TRBV5-1 and TRBJ2-6; D unclear. This CDR3 is 14 amino acids long. V dropped 0 bases and J dropped 12 bases, with 13 bases sitting between them. Germline CDR1 is SGHRS and CDR2 is YFSETQ. The CDR3 DNA is TGCGCCAGCAGCTTGGGTCGTACATCTGCCGTCCTGACTTTC. Translated, it gives CASSLGRTSAVLTF.

This clonotype was found a few times. The chain uses TRBV5-1 and TRBJ1-1, with 7 bases matching TRBD1. Losses at the gene ends were 1 base for V and 4 bases for J; bases not matched to a gene: 7. Germline loops: CDR1 SGHRS, CDR2 YFSETQ. The CDR3 extends over 15 amino acids. The CDR3 is CASSLLPTGTTEAFF. For the CDR3, the DNA is TGCGCCAGCAGCTTGTTACCGACAGGGACCACTGAAGCTTTCTTT.

This clonotype was recorded at least ten times. The chain uses TRBV5-6 and TRBJ2-3; 10 nucleotides match TRBD1. V shed 4 bases, J shed 1 base, and the junction held 0 bases outside the gene matches. The V gene's germline CDR1 is SGHDT and CDR2 YYEEEE. The CDR3 sequence is 14 residues long. Written as DNA, the CDR3 is TGTGCCAGCAGCGGACAGGGGGGCACAGATACGCAGTATTTT. This gives the protein CASSGQGGTDTQYF.

This clonotype was detected many times. This sequence joins TRBV10-3 and TRBJ2-2; 8 bases match TRBD1. V dropped 6 bases and J dropped 8; count of bases not matched to a gene: 11. The germline gives CDR1 ENHRY, CDR2 SYGVKD. The CDR3 extends over 15 amino acids. The CDR3: CAISSGQGRSGELFF. CDR3 coding DNA: TGTGCCATCAGCTCCGGACAGGGTCGAAGTGGGGAGCTGTTTTTT.

This clonotype has a handful of counts. The chain joins TRBV29-1 to TRBJ2-5, with a weak D call TRBD2 (7 bases). The V gene lost 4 bases and the J gene lost 2 bases, with 11 bases spanning the gap. CDR1 is SQVTM, CDR2 ANQGSEA, per germline. This CDR3 spans 13 amino acids. CDR3 loop: CSVVGGVQETQYF. The CDR3 nucleotides read TGCAGCGTTGTAGGGGGGGTTCAAGAGACCCAGTACTTC.

To note about this clonotype: A read error may be the cause here, since a much bigger clone is one base away. The rearrangement uses TRBV24-1 and TRBJ2-5; 11 bases map to TRBD2. This CDR3 is built from 13 residues. CDR1 and CDR2 (germline): KGHDR, SFDVKD. This chain's CDR3 is CATSTSGGSTLYF. CDR3 in DNA: TGTGCCACCAGTACTAGCGGGGGTTCGACCCTGTACTTC.

The V call is TRBV9, the J call TRBJ2-1, with D possibly TRBD2 on 6 matching bases. V lost 0 bases, J lost 1 base, and 11 bases lay in between. The CDR3 is made up of 16 amino acids. Germline-derived CDR1 and CDR2 are SGDLS and YYNGEE. CDR3 amino acids: CASSVGRETSYNEQFF. CDR3 coding DNA: TGTGCCAGCAGCGTAGGTCGGGAGACGTCCTACAATGAGCAGTTCTTC.

This clonotype was observed a handful of times. The chain combines TRBV24-1 with TRBJ2-3; D gene unclear. Trimming pared 3 bases from V and 0 bases from J, leaving 6 bases between. This CDR3 is 14 amino acids long. Germline V gene data show CDR1 as KGHDR and CDR2 as SFDVKD. The CDR3 nucleotides read TGTGCCACCAGTGATGAGGCAAGCACAGATACGCAGTATTTT. This codes for CATSDEASTDTQYF.

This clonotype was found a few times. The CDR3 coding sequence is TGCAGCGTTCATGAGGGAGGGGGCACCCGCTCTGGGGCCAACGTCCTGACTTTC. It specifies CSVHEGGGTRSGANVLTF. The V and J genes are TRBV29-1 and TRBJ2-6; D is possibly TRBD1 or TRBD2 (7 bases each). V was cut by 5 bases and J by 0 bases, with 20 bases left in between. The CDR3 runs to 18 residues. Looked up from germline, CDR1 is SQVTM and CDR2 is ANQGSEA.

This clonotype was counted between two and nine times. The chain combines TRBV7-2 with TRBJ2-7, with D uncertain. V gave up 5 bases and J gave up 2 bases, with 10 bases separating them. Per germline, CDR1 SGHTA and CDR2 FQGNSA. The CDR3 spans 13 residues. CDR3 coding DNA: TGTGCCAGCAGCAAAGACACCCCCTACGAGCAGTACTTC. Translating it yields CASSKDTPYEQYF.

This CDR3 reads CASSSRQGLTYGYTF. The CDR3 region has the DNA TGTGCCAGCAGTTCACGACAGGGACTTACCTATGGCTACACCTTC. The chain carries TRBV12-3 or TRBV12-4 and TRBJ1-2; 7 bases align to TRBD1. J lost 4 bases, V lost 4 bases, and 9 bases had no gene match. This CDR3 has 15 amino acids.